The subject of this entry is one T cell receptor (beta chain). Repertoires were generated with immunoSEQ multiplex PCR, while TCRdb's copy carries only in-frame clones and drops some. The sample has approximately 530,000 clones, roughly 91% seen once. V gave up 0 bases and J gave up 2 bases, with 20 bases separating them. This CDR3 is 18 amino acids long. Germline V lookup: CDR1 MGHRA, CDR2 YSYEKL. This sample is drawn from a study of blood T cell repertoires in COVID-19. About the study: PBMCs, B-cell-depleted T cells, or T cells provided the cDNA or gDNA that made up the material.

The chain combines TRBV4-1 with TRBJ2-7; possible D gene TRBD2, 6 bases. Material: peripheral blood. This TCR derives from a woman aged 50 to 60 with COVID-19, enrolled during active disease. This chain's CDR3 is CASSQDWAAAGSPYEQYF. DNA of the CDR3: TGCGCCAGCAGCCAAGATTGGGCAGCTGCGGGGTCCCCCTACGAGCAGTACTTC.